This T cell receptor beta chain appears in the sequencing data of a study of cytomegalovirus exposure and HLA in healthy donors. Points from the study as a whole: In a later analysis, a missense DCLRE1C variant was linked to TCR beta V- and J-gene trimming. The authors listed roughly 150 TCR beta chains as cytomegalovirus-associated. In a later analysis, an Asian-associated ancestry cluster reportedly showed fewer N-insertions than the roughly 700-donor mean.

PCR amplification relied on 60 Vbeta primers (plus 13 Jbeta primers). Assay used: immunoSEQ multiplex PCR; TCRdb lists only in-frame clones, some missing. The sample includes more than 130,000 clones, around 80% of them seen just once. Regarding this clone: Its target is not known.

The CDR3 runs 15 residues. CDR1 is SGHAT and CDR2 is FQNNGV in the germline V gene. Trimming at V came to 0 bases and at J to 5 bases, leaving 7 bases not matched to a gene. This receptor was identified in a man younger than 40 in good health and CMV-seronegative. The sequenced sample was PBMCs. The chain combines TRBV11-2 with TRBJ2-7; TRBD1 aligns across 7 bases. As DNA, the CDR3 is TGTGCCAGCAGCTTAGAGACAGGGATCCCCCACGAGCAGTACTTC. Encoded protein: CASSLETGIPHEQYF.